Listed below are T cell receptor beta chains from one sample, sequenced in a study of blood T cell repertoires in COVID-19. Clones were read by immunoSEQ multiplex PCR, and TCRdb kept only the in-frame ones, dropping some. The data contain about 210,000 clones, less than 90% of them seen just once; the ten biggest clones take up roughly 0.69%. Material for sequencing was peripheral blood. The receptors shown here come from a man in his forties with acute or convalescent COVID-19. Each CDR3 is given without its conserved first and last residue. A D gene is named only where the DNA matches it firmly.

v_call	d_call	j_call	cdr3_aa
TRBV30	-	TRBJ2-5	AWSVRRGSSNQETQY
TRBV11-2	-	TRBJ2-1	ASSFSGGQGGEQF
TRBV9	TRBD2	TRBJ2-1	ASSVSAGDFYEQF
TRBV7-2	-	TRBJ1-5	ASSLVGGHSNQPQH
TRBV7-9	TRBD1	TRBJ2-3	ASSSTGGGTDTQY
TRBV5-1	-	TRBJ1-2	ASSLGQKANYGYT
TRBV5-1	-	TRBJ2-3	ASSLSAGPVVDTQY
TRBV11-3	-	TRBJ1-6	ASSKGPTSPLH
TRBV30	-	TRBJ2-3	AWSPGVDLTQY
TRBV6-5	-	TRBJ1-2	ASSLGLLYGYT